A single sample is the source of the 22 T cell receptor beta chains below, sequenced in a study of CD8+ T cells in alopecia areata. The treatment is: oral pan-JAK inhibitor, 5-10 mg twice daily. Sequencing relied on a cDNA template that was reverse transcribed from extracted RNA. Method: immunoSEQ multiplex PCR; TCRdb's copy keeps in-frame clones and lacks some. The profile covers 150,000 to 200,000 clones, with approximately 59% appearing a single time and 16% taken by the ten largest. The source was CD4+ T cells sorted from blood, collected between weeks 55 and 65, from a patient treated with tofacitinib. These receptors were taken from a human donor with alopecia areata.

J is TRBJ2-1 and V is TRBV2, with D perhaps matching TRBD1 (6 bases). In germline, CDR1 is SNHLY, CDR2 FYNNEI. The V end was cut by 7 bases, the J end by 9 bases, with 19 bases between. The CDR3 has 14 amino acids. Here the CDR3 DNA reads TGTGCCAGCAAGGTCATTCCAGGGGTCAGTGAGCAGTTCTTC. Its protein is CASKVIPGVSEQFF.

The V and J genes are TRBV2 and TRBJ2-2; 8 bases are shared with TRBD1. Germline V gives CDR1 SNHLY, CDR2 FYNNEI. Germline trimming cut 6 bases from V and 1 base from J; bases unmatched to any gene: 7. CDR3 length: 16 residues. The CDR3 protein is CASSTSGTGNTGELFF. Here the CDR3 DNA reads TGTGCCAGCAGCACATCCGGGACAGGGAACACCGGGGAGCTGTTTTTT.

A few counts support this clone. The rearrangement links TRBV6-5 to TRBJ1-6; 7 positions match TRBD1. This CDR3 is 14 amino acids long. The V segment lost 6 bases and the J segment 10 bases; nucleotides outside the gene matches: 9. Germline CDR1 is MNHEY and CDR2 is SVGAGI. CDR3 nucleotides: TGTGCCAGCAGGCCTACTCCGGGACAGTCACCCCTCCACTTT. Amino acid sequence: CASRPTPGQSPLHF.

The rearrangement joins TRBV18 to TRBJ1-5; 7 positions match TRBD1. The CDR3 extends over 13 amino acids. Germline CDR1 and CDR2: KGHSH and LQKENI. The V and J ends lost 8 bases and 7 bases, in that order; junction bases with no gene match: 8. CDR3 amino acids: CASKGEGAQPQHF. CDR3 DNA: TGTGCCAGCAAAGGGGAGGGGGCGCAGCCCCAGCATTTT.

The chain couples TRBV20-1 to TRBJ2-3; D is unresolved. The V gene's germline CDR1 is DFQATT and CDR2 SNEGSKA (reference sequence). CDR3 length: 10 amino acids. With 7 bases removed from V and 4 bases from J, the gap between germline ends came to 6 bases. CDR3 protein: CSVYADTQYF. The CDR3 DNA sequence: TGCAGTGTCTACGCAGATACGCAGTATTTT.

This clone was seen more than once but under ten times. The V and J genes are TRBV29-1 and TRBJ2-7, with 8 nucleotides matching TRBD1. CDR3 length: 15 residues. Per germline, CDR1 SQVTM and CDR2 ANQGSEA. With 5 bases clipped from V and 3 bases from J, the junction kept 12 bases outside the gene matches. The CDR3 DNA sequence: TGCAGCGTTTGGAAGGCCGGGACAGGTTACTACGAGCAGTACTTC. The encoded protein is CSVWKAGTGYYEQYF.

V usage is TRBV5-1 and J usage is TRBJ1-6; D unclear. CDR1 SGHRS and CDR2 YFSETQ come from the germline V gene. The CDR3 consists of 14 residues. Trimming took off 2 bases at V and 8 bases at J, with 11 bases between the two ends. Here the CDR3 reads CASSLEGSYSPLHF. The CDR3 DNA reads TGCGCCAGCAGCTTAGAAGGCAGCTATTCACCCCTCCACTTT.

This chain uses TRBV19 with TRBJ1-1, with 8 bases aligning to TRBD1. Losses at the gene ends were 5 bases for V and 10 bases for J; bases not matched to a gene: 21. The CDR3 has 17 residues. The germline CDR1 and CDR2 sequences are LNHDA and SQIVND (reference sequence). The CDR3 spells CASSVRTGPLLVCRAFF. The CDR3 DNA sequence: TGTGCCAGTAGTGTTCGGACAGGGCCATTATTAGTATGCAGAGCTTTCTTT.

The chain is built from TRBV2 and TRBJ2-7; D might be TRBD1 (5 bases). Germline V lookup: CDR1 SNHLY, CDR2 FYNNEI. V lost 5 bases and J 2 bases, leaving 13 bases between the germline ends. The CDR3 is 14 amino acids. As DNA, the CDR3 is TGTGCCAGCAGTACTCGACAGTTCGCCTACGAGCAGTACTTC. The encoded protein is CASSTRQFAYEQYF.

J is TRBJ2-5 and V is TRBV29-1, with D maybe TRBD1 (6 bases). Germline CDR1 and CDR2: SQVTM and ANQGSEA. V was shortened by 7 bases and J by 1 base, with 10 bases between the two germline ends. CDR3 size: 12 residues. The CDR3 DNA sequence: TGCAGCGCCAGGGGCCTCCAAGAGACCCAGTACTTC. This encodes CSARGLQETQYF.

This clone was found once. The V call is TRBV30, the J call TRBJ2-3; D gene uncertain. Trimming cost V 2 bases and J 4 bases, with 13 bases left between them. Germline V gene sequence: CDR1 GTSNPN, CDR2 SVGIG (reference sequence). There are 14 residues in the CDR3. In DNA form, the CDR3 reads TGTGCCTGGAGTTGGTCAGGCCGTGCAGATACGCAGTATTTT. Protein: CAWSWSGRADTQYF.

The gene calls are TRBV30 and TRBJ1-2; D is undetermined. CDR1 is GTSNPN and CDR2 is SVGIG in the germline V gene (reference sequence). This CDR3 comprises 14 residues. Trimming took off 4 bases at V and 1 base at J, with 13 bases between the two ends. The CDR3 region is CAWKARQLNYGYTF. Written as DNA, the CDR3 is TGTGCCTGGAAGGCCCGCCAACTTAACTATGGCTACACCTTC.

This clone showed up just a few times. The rearrangement uses TRBV25-1 and TRBJ2-5; D might be TRBD1 or TRBD2, each matching 5 bases. The CDR3 totals 14 residues. V was shortened by 1 base and J by 5 bases, with 11 bases between the two germline ends. Germline values: CDR1 MGHDK, CDR2 SYGVNS. The CDR3 DNA sequence: TGTGCCAGCAGTGAATCTAAACGGGGCGAGACCCAGTACTTC. Its protein is CASSESKRGETQYF.

The chain's CDR3 is CASSLWEGETQYF. Here the CDR3 DNA reads TGTGCCAGCAGCTTGTGGGAGGGAGAGACCCAGTACTTC. J is TRBJ2-5 and V is TRBV5-6, with 7 bases aligning to TRBD2. Trimming took 1 base from V and 4 from J; bases not matched to a gene: 1. Germline loops: CDR1 SGHDT, CDR2 YYEEEE. This CDR3 contains 13 residues.

The J gene is TRBJ2-7, the V gene TRBV6-5; D remains unclear. The CDR3 consists of 14 residues. Germline lookup yields CDR1 MNHEY and CDR2 SVGAGI. Trimming removed 2 bases from V and 0 bases from J, with 8 bases in between. The CDR3: CASSYDRLSYEQYF. CDR3 sequence (DNA): TGTGCCAGCAGTTACGATAGGCTCTCCTACGAGCAGTACTTC.

V gene TRBV29-1 combines with J gene TRBJ1-2, with D possibly matching TRBD1 (6 bases). Germline V gene sequence: CDR1 SQVTM, CDR2 ANQGSEA. CDR3 length equals 13 residues. V was clipped by 0 bases and J by 8 bases, with 13 bases between them. Here the CDR3 DNA reads TGCAGCGTTGAAGATGCTTCGGGGGGCGGCTACACCTTC. This encodes CSVEDASGGGYTF.

This clone was recorded only once. The gene calls are TRBV30 and TRBJ1-4, with D tentatively TRBD1 (6 bases). Trimming stripped 3 bases from V and 8 bases from J, with 13 bases between. CDR1 is GTSNPN, CDR2 SVGIG, per germline (reference sequence). The CDR3 consists of 13 residues. Here the CDR3 reads CAWRRGPREKLFF. In DNA form, the CDR3 reads TGTGCCTGGAGACGGGGGCCGCGCGAAAAACTGTTTTTT. The full variable domain, completed using reference TRBV30 and TRBJ1-4, is SQTIHQWPATLVQPVGSPLSLECTVEGTSNPNLYWYRQAAGRGLQLLFYSVGIGQISSEVPQNLSASRPQDRQFILSSKKLLLSDSGFYLCAWRRGPREKLFFGSGTQLSVL.

The chain recombines TRBV4-2 with TRBJ1-5; a weak D match, TRBD1 (6 bases). The CDR3 sequence is 14 residues long. In germline, CDR1 is LGHNA, CDR2 YNFKEQ. V was clipped by 0 bases and J by 7 bases, with 10 bases between them. CDR3 DNA: TGTGCCAGCAGCCAAGAAAACAGGGCGCAGCCCCAGCATTTT. The encoded protein is CASSQENRAQPQHF.

The chain couples TRBV13 to TRBJ1-3; D is perhaps TRBD1 (6 bases). Looked up from germline, CDR1 is PRHDT and CDR2 is FYEKMQ (reference sequence). V lost 8 bases and J 4 bases, leaving 21 bases between the germline ends. The CDR3 runs 16 residues. DNA of the CDR3: TGTGCCAGCGCGAACTCGAGGACAGCTAAAGGAAACACCATATATTTT. This translates into CASANSRTAKGNTIYF. The full variable domain, in which reference TRBV13 and TRBJ1-3 provide the parts outside the CDR3, is AAGVIQSPRHLIKEKRETATLKCYPIPRHDTVYWYQQGPGQDPQFLISFYEKMQSDKGSIPDRFSAQQFSDYHSELNMSSLELGDSALYFCASANSRTAKGNTIYFGEGSWLTVV.

Only one count was recorded for this clone. This rearrangement joins TRBV7-9 to TRBJ1-6; D unresolved. The CDR3 extends over 13 amino acids. Trimming removed 1 base from V and 8 bases from J, with 6 bases in between. CDR1 and CDR2 (germline): SEHNR, FQNEAQ (reference sequence). CDR3 in amino acids: CASSLVKDSPLHF. The CDR3 region has the DNA TGTGCCAGCAGCTTAGTGAAGGATTCACCCCTCCACTTT.

Only a few counts were recorded for this clone. This chain connects TRBV4-2 to TRBJ2-5; 7 nucleotides line up with TRBD2. Germline V gene lookup returns CDR1 LGHNA and CDR2 YNFKEQ. CDR3 length equals 15 residues. V gave up 0 bases and J gave up 5 bases; unmatched junction bases: 6. This chain's CDR3 is CASSQEWGGPETQYF. DNA of the CDR3: TGTGCCAGCAGCCAAGAGTGGGGGGGTCCCGAGACCCAGTACTTC.

V and J are TRBV5-1 and TRBJ1-1; 7 nucleotides agree with TRBD1. Trimming removed 4 bases from V and 1 base from J; junction bases left unmatched: 7. Looked up from germline, CDR1 is SGHRS and CDR2 is YFSETQ. This CDR3 is 15 amino acids long. CDR3 sequence (DNA): TGCGCCAGCAGCGGAGTTACAGGGGCGAACACTGAAGCTTTCTTT. It is translated as CASSGVTGANTEAFF.